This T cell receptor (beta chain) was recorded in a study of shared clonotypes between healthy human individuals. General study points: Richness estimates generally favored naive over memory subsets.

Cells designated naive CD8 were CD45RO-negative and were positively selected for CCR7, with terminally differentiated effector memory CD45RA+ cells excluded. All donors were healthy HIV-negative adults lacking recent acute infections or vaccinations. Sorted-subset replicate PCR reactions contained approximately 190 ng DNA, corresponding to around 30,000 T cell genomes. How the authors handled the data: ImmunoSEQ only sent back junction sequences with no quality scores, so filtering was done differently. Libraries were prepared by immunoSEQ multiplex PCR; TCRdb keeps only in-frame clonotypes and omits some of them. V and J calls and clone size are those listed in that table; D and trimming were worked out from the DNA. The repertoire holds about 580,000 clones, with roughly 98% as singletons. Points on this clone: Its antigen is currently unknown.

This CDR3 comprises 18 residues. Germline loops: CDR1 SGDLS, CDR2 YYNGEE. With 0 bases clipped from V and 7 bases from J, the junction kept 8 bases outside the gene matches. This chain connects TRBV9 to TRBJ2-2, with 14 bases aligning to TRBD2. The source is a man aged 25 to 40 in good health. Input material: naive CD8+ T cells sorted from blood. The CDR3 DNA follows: TGTGCCAGCAGCGTAGTTTCGGGACTAGCGGGAGTGAGCGGGGAGCTGTTTTTT. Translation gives CASSVVSGLAGVSGELFF.